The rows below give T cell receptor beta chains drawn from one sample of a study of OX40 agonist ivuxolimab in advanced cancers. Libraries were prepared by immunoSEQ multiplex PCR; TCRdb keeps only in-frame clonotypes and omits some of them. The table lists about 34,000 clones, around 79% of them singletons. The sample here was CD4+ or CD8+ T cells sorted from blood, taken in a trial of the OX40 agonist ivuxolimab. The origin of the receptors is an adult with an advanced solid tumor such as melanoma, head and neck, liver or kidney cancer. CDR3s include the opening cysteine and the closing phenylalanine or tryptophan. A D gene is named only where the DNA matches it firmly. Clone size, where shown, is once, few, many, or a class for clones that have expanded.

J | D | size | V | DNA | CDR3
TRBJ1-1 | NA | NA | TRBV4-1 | TGCGCCAGCAGCCAAGCGGGGAGGGGGGATGTCGTCACTGAAGCTTTCTTT | CASSQAGRGDVVTEAFF
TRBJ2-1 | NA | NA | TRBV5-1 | TGCGCCAGCAGCTTGTACCGGGACGGTAACAATGAGCAGTTCTTC | CASSLYRDGNNEQFF
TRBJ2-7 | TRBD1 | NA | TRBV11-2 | TGTGCCAGCAGCTCGACAGGGATCGCCTCCTACGAGCAGTACTTC | CASSSTGIASYEQYF
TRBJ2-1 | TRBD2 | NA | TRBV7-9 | TGTGCCAGCAGCTTAGCGCCGTACGGGGGGTCTAACAATGAGCAGTTCTTC | CASSLAPYGGSNNEQFF
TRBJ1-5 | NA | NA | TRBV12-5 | TGTGCTAGTGGTTTTACGTATCAGCCCCAGCATTTT | CASGFTYQPQHF
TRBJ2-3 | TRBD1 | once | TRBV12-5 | TGTGCTAGTGGTTTGGGAGGGGGCAGAGATACGCAGTATTTT | CASGLGGGRDTQYF
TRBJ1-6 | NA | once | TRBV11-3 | TGTGCCAGCAGCTTAGGACTATTTGTGAGTAATAATTCACCCCTCCACTTT | CASSLGLFVSNNSPLHF
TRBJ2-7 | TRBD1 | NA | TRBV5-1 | TGCGCCAGCAGCTTGGGGGGACAGGGTAGCTACGAGCAGTACTTC | CASSLGGQGSYEQYF
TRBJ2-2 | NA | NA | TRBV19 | TGTGCCAGTAGTATTAGGCGGGGGCGCGACACCGGGGAGCTGTTTTTT | CASSIRRGRDTGELFF
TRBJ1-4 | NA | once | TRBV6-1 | TGTGCCAGCGGTCGACAGACCTCTAATGAAAAACTGTTTTTT | CASGRQTSNEKLFF
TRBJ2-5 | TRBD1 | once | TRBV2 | TGTGCCAGCAGCCGAGACAGGGAACAAGAGACCCAGTACTTC | CASSRDREQETQYF
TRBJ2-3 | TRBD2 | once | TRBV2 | TGTGCCAGCAATACGAGGCTAGCGGGGGGATGGAGCACAGATACGCAGTATTTT | CASNTRLAGGWSTDTQYF
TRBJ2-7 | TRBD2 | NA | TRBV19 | TGTGCCAGTAAGGAAGCGGGGGAGGTCTACGAGCAGTACTTC | CASKEAGEVYEQYF
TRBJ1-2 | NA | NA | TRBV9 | TGTGCCAGCAGCGTTGTATCAGGCCCGAACTATGGCTACACCTTC | CASSVVSGPNYGYTF
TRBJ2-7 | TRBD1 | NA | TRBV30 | TGTGCCTGGAGTGTCGGCAGGGGGCTGTTCAACGAGCAGTACTTC | CAWSVGRGLFNEQYF
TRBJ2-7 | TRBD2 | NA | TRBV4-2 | TGTGCCAGCAGCCAAGCGGGAGGGACCGAGGCCTACGAGCAGTACTTC | CASSQAGGTEAYEQYF
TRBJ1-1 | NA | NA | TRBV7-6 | TGTGCCAGCAGCGGTAGCAAGGCAGCGAACACTGAAGCTTTCTTT | CASSGSKAANTEAFF
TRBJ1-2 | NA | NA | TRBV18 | TGTGCCAGCTCACCACCGAGCGTTTCTAACTATGGCTACACCTTC | CASSPPSVSNYGYTF
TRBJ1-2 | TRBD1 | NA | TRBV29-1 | TGCAGCATTCAAATCAGCAAGGGGGCGCGTGGCTACACCTTC | CSIQISKGARGYTF
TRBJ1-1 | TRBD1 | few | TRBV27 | TGTGCCAGCAGGAAAATCGGACAGGCTAACACTGAAGCTTTCTTT | CASRKIGQANTEAFF
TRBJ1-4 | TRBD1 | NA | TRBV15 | TGTGCCACGAGCCGGGACAGGGCTAATGAAAAACTGTTTTTT | CATSRDRANEKLFF
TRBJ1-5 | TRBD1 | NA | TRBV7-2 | TGTGCCAGCAGGACGACAGGGGGCTTCAATCAGCCCCAGCATTTT | CASRTTGGFNQPQHF
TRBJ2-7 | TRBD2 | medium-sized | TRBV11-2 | TGTGCCAGCAGCATGGTGGCTAGCGGGAGCGAGCAGTACTTC | CASSMVASGSEQYF
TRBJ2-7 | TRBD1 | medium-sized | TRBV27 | TGTGCCAGCAGTGTACAGGGGGCGAACTACGAGCAGTACTTC | CASSVQGANYEQYF
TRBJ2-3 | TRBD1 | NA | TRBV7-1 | TGTGCCAGCAGCAGAGACGACAGGGTGATGCCAGATACGCAGTATTTT | CASSRDDRVMPDTQYF
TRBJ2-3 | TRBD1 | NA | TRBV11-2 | TGTGCCAGCAGCCGAATCAGGGGGCGCAGTGATACGCAGTATTTT | CASSRIRGRSDTQYF
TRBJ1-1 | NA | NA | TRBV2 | TGTGCCAGCAGTGAACGGGGCAGGGGCCCTTACACTGAAGCTTTCTTT | CASSERGRGPYTEAFF
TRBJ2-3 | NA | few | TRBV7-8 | TGTGCCAGCAGCTTAGGGGTGGGGCAAGGTACGCAGTATTTT | CASSLGVGQGTQYF
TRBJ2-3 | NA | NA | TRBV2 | TGTGCCAGCAGTGAATATAGAGGGAGTGAAGGTCAGTATTTT | CASSEYRGSEGQYF
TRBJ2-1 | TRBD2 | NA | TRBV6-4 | TGTGCCAGCAGTGCCTCCGGGACTAGCGGGGGAGAGCAGTTCTTC | CASSASGTSGGEQFF
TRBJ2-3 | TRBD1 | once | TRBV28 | TGTGCCAGCAGTTTCCGGGACAGCCACACAGATACGCAGTATTTT | CASSFRDSHTDTQYF
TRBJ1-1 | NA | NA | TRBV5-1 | TGCGCCAGCAGCTTGGGGCTAGGGACCACTGAAGCTTTCTTT | CASSLGLGTTEAFF
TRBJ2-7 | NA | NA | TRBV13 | TGTGCCAGCAGCTTAGGGGACAGCTACGAGCAGTACTTC | CASSLGDSYEQYF
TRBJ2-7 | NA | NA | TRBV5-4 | TGTGCCAGCAGCTTGGAACAGAGCTACGAGCAGTACTTC | CASSLEQSYEQYF
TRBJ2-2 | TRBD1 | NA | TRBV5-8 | TGTGCCAGCAGCTTGTATCCCGGGACAGGGGGGGAGCTGTTTTTT | CASSLYPGTGGELFF
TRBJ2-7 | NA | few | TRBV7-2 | TGTGCCAGCAGCCCATCCGCGTCCGGGCTTGGGGAGCAGTACTTC | CASSPSASGLGEQYF
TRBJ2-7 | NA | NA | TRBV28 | TGTGCCAGCAGTTTATGGAGGGCCGAGCAGTACTTC | CASSLWRAEQYF
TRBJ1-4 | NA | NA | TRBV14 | TGTGCCAGCAGGCTAGACCACCGGGACGCCGAAAAACTGTTTTTT | CASRLDHRDAEKLFF
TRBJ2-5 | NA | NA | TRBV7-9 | TGTGCCAGCAGCTCAAGGACCCGGGTAGGAGAGACCCAGTACTTC | CASSSRTRVGETQYF
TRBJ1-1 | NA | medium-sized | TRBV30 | TGTGCCTGGAGTGTGGCGGGGGGCACTGAAGCTTTCTTT | CAWSVAGGTEAFF
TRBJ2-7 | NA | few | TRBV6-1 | TGTGCCAGCAGTGAAGAGGCAGGGAAAACCTACGAGCAGTACTTC | CASSEEAGKTYEQYF